This TCR beta chain was identified during a study of T cells after yellow fever vaccination. This clonotype was recorded at least ten times. TCRdb processed the 5' RACE reads anew with MiXCR; each CDR3 protein has one entry. The table shows some 250,000 distinct CDR3 sequences, with 6.9% occurring only once. This CDR3 spans 17 amino acids. V dropped 4 bases and J dropped 4 bases, with 22 bases sitting between them. Per the germline V gene, CDR1 is SGHDN and CDR2 is FVKESK. V and J are TRBV14 and TRBJ2-5, with TRBD2 as a possible D gene (6 bases). This receptor was obtained from a man between 25 and 39 years old who received the YFV17D yellow fever vaccine. The source material was CD4+ T cells sorted from PBMCs, sampled 15 days after the yellow fever booster vaccination. The CDR3 sequence is CASSRSQAHRDLETQYF. The CDR3 DNA reads TGTGCCAGCAGCCGCTCTCAAGCCCACCGGGACTTAGAGACCCAGTACTTC.